This T cell receptor beta chain was recorded in a study of T cell responses to AZD1222 COVID-19 vaccine. Study-level points and caveats: Among those given AZD1222, only six or seven were seropositive at baseline.

TCRdb's table, derived via immunoSEQ multiplex PCR, lists solely in-frame clones and lacks some. Of more than 95,000 clones in the sample, around 92% were seen once. Germline-derived CDR1 and CDR2 are SGHKS and YYEKEE (reference sequence). Trimming cost V 2 bases and J 6 bases, with 14 bases left between them. The CDR3 consists of 14 residues. About this clone itself: Its matching antigen is unknown.

Sequencing was performed on peripheral blood, taken on day 0 of AZD1222 vaccination. The source is an adult in good health. This chain links TRBV5-5 with TRBJ1-1, with D possibly TRBD1 on 5 matching bases. For the CDR3, the DNA is TGTGCCAGCAGCTTAGTGTCTAGGGGTTCTGAAGCTTTCTTT. Protein sequence: CASSLVSRGSEAFF.